These 32 T cell receptor beta chains were sequenced from one sample in a study of CD4+ T cells in melanoma (dated by TCRdb to between 2021 and 2022). Library generation was performed with the immunoSEQ multiplex PCR assay. The table was pulled from immuneACCESS by TCRdb, which kept in-frame rearrangements only. Such tables lose some clones; where checked, under half of the loss comes from unresolved V genes, and the rest has no known cause. This sample gives roughly 150,000 clones in total; about 90% of them show up just once. The ten top clones hold about 1.6% of the sample. The receptors originated from a human donor with melanoma.

The chain has TRBV5-1 and TRBJ1-5; no definite D call. The CDR3 is 13 amino acids. Germline assignment: CDR1 SGHRS and CDR2 YFSETQ. Trimming pared 5 bases from V and 6 bases from J, leaving 12 bases between. The CDR3 here is CASRALAGQPQHF. Here the CDR3 DNA reads TGCGCCAGCAGGGCCCTAGCGGGTCAGCCCCAGCATTTT.

The rearrangement uses TRBV30 and TRBJ1-5; 8 bases are shared with TRBD1. CDR3 length equals 14 residues. From germline, CDR1 is GTSNPN and CDR2 SVGIG (reference sequence). With 5 bases clipped from V and 2 bases from J, the junction kept 5 bases outside the gene matches. The CDR3 here is CAWDRGRGNQPQHF. The CDR3, as DNA: TGTGCCTGGGACAGGGGTAGGGGCAATCAGCCCCAGCATTTT.

This clone was observed a single time. The chain joins TRBV9 to TRBJ2-4, with 12 positions matching TRBD1. The length of the CDR3 is 16 residues. Per the germline V gene, CDR1 is SGDLS and CDR2 is YYNGEE. Germline trimming cut 1 base from V and 6 bases from J; bases unmatched to any gene: 5. The CDR3 sequence is CASSVWDRGPGNIQYF. The CDR3 DNA sequence: TGTGCCAGCAGCGTATGGGACAGGGGGCCCGGAAACATTCAGTACTTC.

Note on this clone: An end of the junction does not agree with germline; a read error may underlie this. This chain joins TRBV2 and TRBJ1-2; D gene uncertain. Germline V gene lookup returns CDR1 SNHLY and CDR2 FYNNEI. CDR3 length: 14 amino acids. The CDR3 bases are TGTGCCAGCAGAGAAGGAGGGAGGACGCTCGGCTACACCTTC. Protein: CASREGGRTLGYTF.

The CDR3 sequence: CASSARDRHQYGYTF. For the CDR3, the DNA is TGTGCCAGCAGCGCCCGGGACAGACACCAGTATGGCTACACCTTC. This sequence joins TRBV5-8 and TRBJ1-2, with 7 bases that match TRBD1. The CDR3 has 15 amino acids. Germline lookup yields CDR1 SGHTS and CDR2 YDEGEE. Trimming at V came to 4 bases and at J to 5 bases, leaving 11 bases not matched to a gene.

Only a few counts were recorded for this clone. The J gene is TRBJ2-5, the V gene TRBV29-1, with 9 bases identical to TRBD2. Trimming at V came to 3 bases and at J to 5 bases, leaving 7 bases not matched to a gene. Germline CDR1 and CDR2: SQVTM and ANQGSEA. The CDR3 has 14 amino acids. For the CDR3, the DNA is TGCAGCGTTGAGCGAGCGGGGGGCCGGGAGACCCAGTACTTC. It codes for CSVERAGGRETQYF.

The chain links TRBV7-2 to TRBJ1-2; D is unclear. The CDR3 contains 15 residues. V lost 5 bases and J lost 2, with 15 bases in between. Germline V CDR1 and CDR2: SGHTA, FQGNSA. The CDR3: CASSPRTDFNYGYTF. Here the CDR3 DNA reads TGTGCCAGCAGCCCCCGGACGGATTTCAACTATGGCTACACCTTC.

The chain carries TRBV4-2 and TRBJ1-2, with 8 bases identical to TRBD1. The CDR3 length is 15 residues. Germline CDR1 is LGHNA and CDR2 is YNFKEQ. J lost 4 bases, V lost 4 bases, and 8 bases had no gene match. In DNA, the CDR3 is TGTGCCAGCAGCCTAACAGGGGGAGCAAGCTATGGCTACACCTTC. Amino acid sequence: CASSLTGGASYGYTF.

This clone was picked up a small number of times. The CDR3 coding sequence is TGTGCCAGCGCCCGCGGACAGGCGGGGCAGCCCCAGCATTTT. Its protein is CASARGQAGQPQHF. This rearrangement joins TRBV7-9 to TRBJ1-5; TRBD1 aligns across 7 bases. Germline CDR1 and CDR2: SEHNR and FQNEAQ (reference sequence). This CDR3 is built from 14 residues. Trimming took 8 bases from V and 7 from J; bases not matched to a gene: 11.

This chain links TRBV6-1 with TRBJ1-4; 10 nucleotides agree with TRBD1. The CDR3 totals 12 residues. CDR1 and CDR2 from the germline V gene are MNHNS and SASEGT. V shed 10 bases and J 5 bases; nucleotides not matched to a gene: 1. This chain's CDR3 is CAMGQGNEKLFF. The DNA for the CDR3 is TGTGCCATGGGACAGGGGAATGAAAAACTGTTTTTT.

The chain combines TRBV27 with TRBJ1-4; D call uncertain. V was trimmed by 4 bases and J by 7 bases, leaving 7 bases between them. This CDR3 is built from 12 residues. Germline CDR1 reads MNHEY; CDR2 reads SMNVEV (reference sequence). This chain's CDR3 is CASSSRGEKLFF. CDR3 in DNA: TGTGCCAGCAGTTCACGGGGTGAAAAACTGTTTTTT.

The rearrangement joins TRBV6-1 to TRBJ2-5; 10 bases match TRBD1. V lost 6 bases and J lost 0; bases outside the gene matches: 4. Germline CDR1 is MNHNS and CDR2 is SASEGT. The length of the CDR3 is 15 residues. DNA of the CDR3: TGTGCCAGCAGCGAGACAGGGGGCGACCAAGAGACCCAGTACTTC. Amino acid sequence: CASSETGGDQETQYF.

J is TRBJ1-1 and V is TRBV11-2, with D unclear. The CDR3 has 13 amino acids. Germline CDR1 and CDR2: SGHAT and FQNNGV. Trimming removed 2 bases from V and 3 bases from J, with 7 bases in between. CDR3 residues: CASSLSMDTEAFF. In nucleotides, the CDR3 is TGTGCCAGCAGCTTAAGTATGGACACTGAAGCTTTCTTT.

V gene TRBV4-1 combines with J gene TRBJ2-1; 9 bases agree with TRBD2. J gave up 10 bases and V 0 bases, and 13 bases lay outside the gene matches. This CDR3 region has 17 residues. Germline V gene sequence: CDR1 MGHRA, CDR2 YSYEKL. CDR3 loop: CASSQDGMAGGRGEQFF. The CDR3 DNA sequence: TGCGCCAGCAGCCAAGATGGGATGGCGGGGGGGCGGGGAGAGCAGTTCTTC.

The CDR3 is CASNPAGRANTEAFF. The CDR3 DNA follows: TGCGCCAGCAACCCGGCCGGACGGGCGAACACTGAAGCTTTCTTT. V usage is TRBV5-1 and J usage is TRBJ1-1, with D uncertain. Germline values: CDR1 SGHRS, CDR2 YFSETQ. The CDR3 sequence is 15 residues long. Trimming removed 6 bases at V and 1 base at J, with 16 bases between.

In DNA form, the CDR3 reads TGCAGCGTTGGGGGGGACCAGGGGTACTATGGCTACACCTTC. This sequence encodes CSVGGDQGYYGYTF. The gene calls are TRBV29-1 and TRBJ1-2, with D perhaps TRBD1 (6 bases). The V gene's germline CDR1 is SQVTM and CDR2 ANQGSEA. There are 14 residues in the CDR3. V shed 4 bases and J shed 3 bases, with 15 bases lying between them.

The chain joins TRBV7-2 to TRBJ2-7; no reliable D call. The V gene's germline CDR1 is SGHTA and CDR2 FQGNSA. V lost 2 bases and J lost 12, with 23 bases in between. The CDR3 covers 15 residues. The CDR3 bases are TGTGCCAGCAGCTTATCCCTCGGCAGCCCGGTACGTAGGTACTTC. As protein: CASSLSLGSPVRRYF.

The V call is TRBV4-2, the J call TRBJ2-5, with 10 bases that match TRBD1. V shed 5 bases, J shed 4 bases, and the junction held 4 bases outside the gene matches. Germline V gene lookup returns CDR1 LGHNA and CDR2 YNFKEQ. The CDR3 consists of 14 residues. CDR3 bases: TGTGCCAGCAGCACTAGGGACAGGGGAGAGACCCAGTACTTC. Its protein is CASSTRDRGETQYF.

The chain carries TRBV7-6 and TRBJ1-1, with D perhaps TRBD1 (5 bases). This CDR3 contains 14 residues. V was pared by 5 bases and J by 5 bases, with 15 bases between. Germline assignment: CDR1 SGHVS and CDR2 FNYEAQ. The CDR3 DNA is TGTGCCAGCAGCCTGTGGGGGGTTGGGACTGAAGCTTTCTTT. This encodes CASSLWGVGTEAFF.

The chain combines TRBV11-3 with TRBJ1-1, with 7 bases aligning to TRBD1. CDR1 is SGHNT, CDR2 YENEEA, per germline. The CDR3 is 17 residues long. With 4 bases clipped from V and 0 bases from J, the junction kept 11 bases outside the gene matches. CDR3 region: CASSSLTTGRMNTEAFF. For the CDR3, the DNA is TGTGCCAGCAGCTCACTAACGACAGGGAGAATGAACACTGAAGCTTTCTTT.

This chain links TRBV18 with TRBJ2-3, with TRBD2 as a possible D gene (5 bases). The germline CDR1 and CDR2 sequences are KGHSH and LQKENI. The CDR3 is 15 amino acids. Trimming left V 2 bases short and J 7 bases short, with 16 bases between. CDR3 protein: CASSPDAGPHHTQYF. The CDR3 coding sequence is TGTGCCAGCTCACCAGATGCGGGCCCACACCATACGCAGTATTTT.

The chain has TRBV5-1 and TRBJ2-3, with 7 bases lining up with TRBD2. Germline lookup yields CDR1 SGHRS and CDR2 YFSETQ. Trimming at V came to 2 bases and at J to 5 bases, leaving 14 bases not matched to a gene. CDR3 length equals 17 residues. The CDR3 protein is CASSFGSGAGSRDTQYF. CDR3 bases: TGCGCCAGCAGCTTTGGCTCGGGAGCGGGGTCGAGAGATACGCAGTATTTT.

The J gene is TRBJ2-1, the V gene TRBV7-9; D may correspond to TRBD1 or TRBD2 (5 bases each). CDR1 and CDR2 (germline): SEHNR, FQNEAQ (reference sequence). The CDR3 is 13 residues long. V was clipped by 5 bases and J by 5 bases, with 10 bases between them. CDR3 in DNA: TGTGCCAGCAGCCTTGGGACCCACAATGAGCAGTTCTTC. As protein: CASSLGTHNEQFF.

This chain links TRBV11-3 with TRBJ2-1; no clear D. Trimming took off 2 bases at V and 7 bases at J, with 9 bases between the two ends. Germline CDR1 SGHNT, CDR2 YENEEA. The CDR3 is made up of 13 amino acids. The CDR3 reads CASSLFTGNEQFF. The CDR3 nucleotides are TGTGCCAGCAGCTTATTTACGGGTAATGAGCAGTTCTTC. Full variable domain (missing parts from reference TRBV11-3 and TRBJ2-1): EAGVVQSPRYKIIEKKQPVAFWCNPISGHNTLYWYLQNLGQGPELLIRYENEEAVDDSQLPKDRFSAERLKGVDSTLKIQPAELGDSAVYLCASSLFTGNEQFFGPGTRLTVL.

The gene calls are TRBV30 and TRBJ1-1, with 9 nucleotides matching TRBD1. The CDR3 is 19 amino acids. CDR1 and CDR2 (germline): GTSNPN, SVGIG (reference sequence). V trimming: 0 bases; J trimming: 0 bases; junction bases outside the gene matches: 14. CDR3 nucleotide sequence: TGTGCCTGGAGTGTAGGTCCGGGACAGGGATCGGTGTTGAACACTGAAGCTTTCTTT. It yields the protein CAWSVGPGQGSVLNTEAFF.

This clone appeared a single time. The chain links TRBV6-6 to TRBJ1-2; no definite D call. V was pared by 5 bases and J by 3 bases, with 13 bases between. The CDR3 is 14 residues long. The germline V gene encodes CDR1 MNHNY and CDR2 SVGAGI (reference sequence). In DNA, the CDR3 is TGTGCCAGCAGTAAACCACTACGAGACTATGGCTACACCTTC. Translation: CASSKPLRDYGYTF.

The rearrangement links TRBV5-1 to TRBJ1-2; D might be TRBD1 (5 bases). V was clipped by 0 bases and J by 5 bases, with 14 bases between them. Germline V CDR1 and CDR2: SGHRS, YFSETQ. The CDR3 sequence is 15 residues long. CDR3 bases: TGCGCCAGCAGCTTGGAGTTGAGGGGCGGATATGGCTACACCTTC. Encoded protein: CASSLELRGGYGYTF.

The chain joins TRBV6-5 to TRBJ2-2; D remains ambiguous. The CDR3 spans 13 residues. Germline CDR1 MNHEY, CDR2 SVGAGI. The V end was cut by 6 bases, the J end by 5 bases, with 10 bases between. The CDR3 bases are TGTGCCAGCAGATACGTTTTAACCGGGGAGCTGTTTTTT. Translated, it gives CASRYVLTGELFF.

This chain uses TRBV10-2 with TRBJ1-4; 7 bases are shared with TRBD1. Germline CDR1 and CDR2: WSHSY and SAAADI. The CDR3 contains 13 residues. Trimming took 5 bases from V and 4 from J; bases not matched to a gene: 1. In DNA, the CDR3 is TGCGCCAGCAGTTGGGACAGTAATGAAAAACTGTTTTTT. The encoded protein is CASSWDSNEKLFF.

A few counts support this clone. V and J are TRBV4-2 and TRBJ2-3; 7 bases are a match to TRBD2. Trimming at V came to 5 bases and at J to 0 bases, leaving 5 bases not matched to a gene. Germline V lookup: CDR1 LGHNA, CDR2 YNFKEQ. The CDR3 has 15 residues. The CDR3 is CASSSGTESTDTQYF. CDR3 bases: TGTGCCAGCAGCAGCGGGACCGAAAGCACAGATACGCAGTATTTT.

The chain couples TRBV6-6 to TRBJ1-1; D unresolved. CDR3 size: 14 residues. CDR1 and CDR2 (germline): MNHNY, SVGAGI (reference sequence). The ends were cut back, 3 bases at V and 1 base at J, with 9 bases in the middle. CDR3 in amino acids: CASSYFSENTEAFF. CDR3 DNA sequence: TGTGCCAGCAGTTATTTCTCCGAGAACACTGAAGCTTTCTTT.

This sequence joins TRBV6-6 and TRBJ1-1, with D possibly being TRBD1 (5 bases). The germline V gene has CDR1 MNHNY and CDR2 SVGAGI (reference sequence). There are 15 residues in the CDR3. Between the trimmed V and J ends, which lost 6 bases and 1 base, there was a span of 15 bases. In DNA, the CDR3 is TGTGCCAGCAGCGAGTTGGGACTAACGAACACTGAAGCTTTCTTT. It codes for CASSELGLTNTEAFF.